The rows below give T cell receptor beta chains drawn from one sample of a study of blood T cell repertoires in COVID-19. The method was immunoSEQ multiplex PCR; TCRdb's version includes in-frame clones alone and lacks a portion of them. The sample has some 140,000 clones, 79% seen once. Specimen: peripheral blood. The origin of the receptors is a man in his sixties with acute or convalescent COVID-19. The CDR3 runs from the conserved cysteine through the conserved F or W. Fields, in order: J gene, V gene, clone size, CDR3 protein. Clone size is not always given. Where it is, it says once, few, many or a class for expanded clones.

J: TRBJ2-7
V: TRBV19
size: -
CDR3: CASKRGQSHSYEQYF

J: TRBJ1-2
V: TRBV4-1
size: -
CDR3: CASCGQVFLNYGYTF

J: TRBJ2-3
V: TRBV9
size: -
CDR3: CASSPRTGGAHTDTQYF

J: TRBJ1-6
V: TRBV7-9
size: -
CDR3: CASSFYGGSPLHF

J: TRBJ1-2
V: TRBV3-1/TRBV3-2
size: -
CDR3: CASSGLTGENGYTF

J: TRBJ1-1
V: TRBV6-5
size: once
CDR3: CASRQETGGTEAFF

J: TRBJ2-5
V: TRBV29-1
size: -
CDR3: CSVDGSGQETQYF

J: TRBJ1-1
V: TRBV7-7
size: -
CDR3: CASSLDRNTEAFF

J: TRBJ1-1
V: TRBV5-6
size: -
CDR3: CASSRGRANTEAFF

J: TRBJ2-2
V: TRBV3-1/TRBV3-2
size: -
CDR3: CASSPGQGAGGELFF

J: TRBJ1-2
V: TRBV20-1
size: -
CDR3: CSAPDMLGYTF

J: TRBJ1-4
V: TRBV7-9
size: few
CDR3: CASSAPPGSLNEKLFF

J: TRBJ1-1
V: TRBV12-3/TRBV12-4
size: -
CDR3: CASSLGENTEAFF

J: TRBJ1-1
V: TRBV18
size: -
CDR3: CASSPPTGKTEAFF

J: TRBJ2-5
V: TRBV6-5
size: -
CDR3: CASRMGQQETQYF

J: TRBJ2-2
V: TRBV6-5
size: -
CDR3: CASSRGQDTGELFF

J: TRBJ2-7
V: TRBV24-1
size: -
CDR3: CATSDSGQGADEQYF

J: TRBJ1-2
V: TRBV4-2
size: -
CDR3: CASSQVDVQSIYGYTF

J: TRBJ1-1
V: TRBV28
size: once
CDR3: CASSWGGNTEAFF

J: TRBJ1-6
V: TRBV19
size: -
CDR3: CASLDRVANSPLHF

J: TRBJ1-1
V: TRBV4-1
size: few
CDR3: CASSQDDLNTEAFF